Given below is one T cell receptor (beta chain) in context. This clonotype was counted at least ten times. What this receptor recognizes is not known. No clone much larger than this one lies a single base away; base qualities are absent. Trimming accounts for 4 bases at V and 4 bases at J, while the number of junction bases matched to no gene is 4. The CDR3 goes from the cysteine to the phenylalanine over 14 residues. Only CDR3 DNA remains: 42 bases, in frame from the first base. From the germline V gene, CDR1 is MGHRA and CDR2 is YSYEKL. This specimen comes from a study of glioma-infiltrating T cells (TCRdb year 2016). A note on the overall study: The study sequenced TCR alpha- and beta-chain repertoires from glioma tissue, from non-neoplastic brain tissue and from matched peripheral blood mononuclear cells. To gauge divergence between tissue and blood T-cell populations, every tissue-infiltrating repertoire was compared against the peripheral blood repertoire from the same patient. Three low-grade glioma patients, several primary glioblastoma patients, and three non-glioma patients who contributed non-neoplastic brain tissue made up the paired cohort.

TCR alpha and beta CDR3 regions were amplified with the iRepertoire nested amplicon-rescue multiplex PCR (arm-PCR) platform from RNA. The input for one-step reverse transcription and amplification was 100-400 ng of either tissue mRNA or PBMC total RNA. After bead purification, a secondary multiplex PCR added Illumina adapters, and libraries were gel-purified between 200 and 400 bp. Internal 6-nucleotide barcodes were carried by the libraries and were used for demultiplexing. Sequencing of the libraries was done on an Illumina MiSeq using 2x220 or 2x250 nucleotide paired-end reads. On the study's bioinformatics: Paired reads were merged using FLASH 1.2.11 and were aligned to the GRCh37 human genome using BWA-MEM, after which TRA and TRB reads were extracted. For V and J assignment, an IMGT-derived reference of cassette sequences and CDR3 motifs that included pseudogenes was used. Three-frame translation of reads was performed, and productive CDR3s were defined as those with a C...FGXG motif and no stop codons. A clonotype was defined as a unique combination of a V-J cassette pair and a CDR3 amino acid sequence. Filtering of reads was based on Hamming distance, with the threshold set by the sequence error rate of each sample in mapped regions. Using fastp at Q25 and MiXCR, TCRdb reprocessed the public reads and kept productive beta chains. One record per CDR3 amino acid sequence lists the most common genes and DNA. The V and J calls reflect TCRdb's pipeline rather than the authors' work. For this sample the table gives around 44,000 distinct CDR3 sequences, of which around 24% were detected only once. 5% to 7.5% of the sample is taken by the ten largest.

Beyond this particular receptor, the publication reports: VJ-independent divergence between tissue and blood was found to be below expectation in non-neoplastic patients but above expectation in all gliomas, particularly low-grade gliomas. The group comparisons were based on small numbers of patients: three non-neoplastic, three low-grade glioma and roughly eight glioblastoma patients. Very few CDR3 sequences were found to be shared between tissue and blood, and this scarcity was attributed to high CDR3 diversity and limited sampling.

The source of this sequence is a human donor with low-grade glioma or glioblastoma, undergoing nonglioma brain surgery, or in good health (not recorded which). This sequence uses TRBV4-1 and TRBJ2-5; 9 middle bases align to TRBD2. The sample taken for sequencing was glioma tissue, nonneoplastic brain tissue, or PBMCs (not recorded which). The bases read TGCGCCAGCAGCCTTATAGCGGGAGCAGAGACCCAGTACTTC. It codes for CASSLIAGAETQYF.